This T cell receptor (beta chain) was observed in a study of shared clonotypes between healthy human individuals. Overall study: Each donor had three CD4 naive, three CD4 memory, two CD8 naive and one CD8 memory plate.

Each PCR replicate from the sorted subsets contained about 210 ng DNA, which is 25,000 to 30,000 T cell genomes. Sequencing used immunoSEQ multiplex PCR; TCRdb keeps in-frame clones, though not all of them. The data contain about 2.3 million clones, over 85% of them singletons. Naive CD45RA+ and memory CD45RA-negative subsets were split from CD4+ cells. Study observations and caveats: Across subsets, estimated richness was generally greater for naive than for memory populations.

Concerning this clone: Its matching antigen is unknown.

CDR1 is SGHTA and CDR2 is FQGTGA in the germline V gene. CDR3 size: 17 residues. With 0 bases clipped from V and 4 bases from J, the junction kept 7 bases outside the gene matches. Sequencing was done on a sample of naive CD4+ T cells from PBMCs. Subset here: CD45RA+ positively selected. This sequence originates from a man younger than 35 in good health. Some clones in this sample may be carry-over from other donors' samples. This chain joins TRBV7-3 and TRBJ2-1; TRBD2 agrees at 9 bases. The DNA of the CDR3 is TGTGCCAGCAGCTTAACGGCTAGCGGGAACAAATACAATGAGCAGTTCTTC. It translates to CASSLTASGNKYNEQFF.